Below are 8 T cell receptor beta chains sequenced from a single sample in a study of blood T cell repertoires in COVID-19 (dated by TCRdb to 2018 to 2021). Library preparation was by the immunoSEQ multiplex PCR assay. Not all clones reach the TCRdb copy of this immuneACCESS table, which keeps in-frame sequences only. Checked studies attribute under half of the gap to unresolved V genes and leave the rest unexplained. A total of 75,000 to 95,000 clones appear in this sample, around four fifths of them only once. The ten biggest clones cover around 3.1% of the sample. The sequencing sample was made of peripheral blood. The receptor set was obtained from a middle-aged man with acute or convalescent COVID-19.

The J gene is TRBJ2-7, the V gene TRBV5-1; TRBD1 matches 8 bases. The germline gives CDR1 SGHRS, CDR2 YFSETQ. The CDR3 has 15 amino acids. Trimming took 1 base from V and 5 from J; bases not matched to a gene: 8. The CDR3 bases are TGCGCCAGCAGCTTGTTGCAGGGGGCGGGCCACGAGCAGTACTTC. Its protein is CASSLLQGAGHEQYF.

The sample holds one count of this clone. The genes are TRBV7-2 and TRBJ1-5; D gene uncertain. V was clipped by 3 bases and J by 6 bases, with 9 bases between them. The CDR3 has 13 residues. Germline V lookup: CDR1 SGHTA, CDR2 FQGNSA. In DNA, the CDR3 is TGTGCCAGCAGCTTTGAGTGGAGTCAGCCCCAGCATTTT. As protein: CASSFEWSQPQHF.

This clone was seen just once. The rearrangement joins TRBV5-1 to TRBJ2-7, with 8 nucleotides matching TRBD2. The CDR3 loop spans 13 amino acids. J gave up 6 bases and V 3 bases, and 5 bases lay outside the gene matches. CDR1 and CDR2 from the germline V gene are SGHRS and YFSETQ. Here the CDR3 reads CASSSGLATEQYF. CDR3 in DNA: TGCGCCAGCAGCTCCGGACTAGCTACCGAGCAGTACTTC.

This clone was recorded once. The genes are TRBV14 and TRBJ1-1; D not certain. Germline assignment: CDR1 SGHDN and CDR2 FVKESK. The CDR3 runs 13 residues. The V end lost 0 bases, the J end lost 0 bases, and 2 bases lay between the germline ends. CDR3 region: CASSQDLNTEAFF. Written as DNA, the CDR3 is TGTGCCAGCAGCCAAGACTTGAACACTGAAGCTTTCTTT.

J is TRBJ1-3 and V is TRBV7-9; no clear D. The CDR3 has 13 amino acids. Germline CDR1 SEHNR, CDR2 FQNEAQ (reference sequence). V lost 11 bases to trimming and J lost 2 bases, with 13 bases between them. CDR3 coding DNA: TGTGCCTCGGCGGCGGAACCTGGAAACACCATATATTTT. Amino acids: CASAAEPGNTIYF.

The CDR3 reads CASSSELLAGGPDTQYF. The CDR3 DNA reads as TGCGCCAGCAGCTCCGAGCTACTAGCGGGAGGGCCAGATACGCAGTATTTT. The chain is built from TRBV5-1 and TRBJ2-3; 13 bases line up with TRBD2. Per the germline V gene, CDR1 is SGHRS and CDR2 is YFSETQ. The trim removed 3 bases at V and 4 bases at J, leaving 8 bases unmatched. The CDR3 has 17 residues.

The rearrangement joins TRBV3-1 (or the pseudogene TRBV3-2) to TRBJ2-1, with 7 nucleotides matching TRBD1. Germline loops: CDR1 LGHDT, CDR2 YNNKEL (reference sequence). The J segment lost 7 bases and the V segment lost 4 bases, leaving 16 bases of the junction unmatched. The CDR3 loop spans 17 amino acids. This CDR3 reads CASSPRTGTVSGNEQFF. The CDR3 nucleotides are TGTGCCAGCAGCCCCCGTACCGGGACAGTCTCTGGGAATGAGCAGTTCTTC.

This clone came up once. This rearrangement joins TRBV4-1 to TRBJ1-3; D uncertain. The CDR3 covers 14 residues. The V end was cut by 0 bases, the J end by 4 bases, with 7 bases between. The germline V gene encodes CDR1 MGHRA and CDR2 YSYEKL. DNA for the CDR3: TGCGCCAGCAGCCAAGAGGGCATAGGAAACACCATATATTTT. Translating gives CASSQEGIGNTIYF.